The source of this T cell receptor beta chain is a study of T cells after yellow fever vaccination. On the study more broadly: Researchers used SMART-Seq v4 Ultra Low Input to prepare fractions that had low cell numbers.

Template switching with 5'RACE generated the TCR cDNA and added a universal primer site and UMIs. MiXCR, applied by TCRdb to the 5' RACE reads, yields one record per CDR3 protein. The sample consists of almost 30,000 distinct CDR3 sequences, about 6% of them appearing once. Study-wide findings and caveats: Within FACS-sorted repertoires, abundant clonotypes contaminating from the bulk population could be present. The day 0 sorted memory subsets showed almost all vaccine-responding clonotypes to be undetectable.

The V and J ends lost 8 bases and 8 bases, in that order; junction bases with no gene match: 10. This CDR3 has 14 amino acids. Germline V gene data show CDR1 as KGHSH and CDR2 as LQKENI. This clonotype originated in a man aged 25-45 years who received the YFV17D yellow fever vaccine. Sequences were derived from PBMCs, either bulk or a sorted T-cell subset (CD4+, CD8+, memory, or dextramer-sorted; not recorded which), sampled on the day of the yellow fever booster vaccination. V is TRBV18 and J is TRBJ1-2; 11 bases match TRBD1. CDR3 bases: TGTGCCAGCGGAGCATCGGGACAGGGGGAAGGCTACACCTTC. Translation gives CASGASGQGEGYTF.